A selection of T cell receptor beta chains follows, all from one sample in a study of blood T cell repertoires in COVID-19. The method was immunoSEQ multiplex PCR; TCRdb's version includes in-frame clones alone and lacks a portion of them. The sample has hundreds of thousands of clones, approximately 86% seen once. Material for sequencing was peripheral blood. The origin of the receptors is a woman aged 65 to 85 with COVID-19, enrolled during active disease. Both conserved end residues are part of each CDR3. A D gene is named only where the DNA matches it firmly. The size field is filled for only some rows; it gives once, few, many or a size class.

d_call,clone_size,j_call,v_call,cdr3_aa,cdr3_nt
TRBD1,once,TRBJ1-2,TRBV4-1,CASSQEPTGTNYGYTF,TGCGCCAGCAGCCAAGAACCGACAGGGACTAACTATGGCTACACCTTC
.,.,TRBJ2-7,TRBV7-3,CASSLQAGEQYF,TGTGCCAGCAGCTTACAAGCGGGCGAGCAGTACTTC
.,.,TRBJ2-7,TRBV6-1,CASSEARDEQYF,TGTGCCAGCAGTGAAGCGAGGGACGAGCAGTACTTC
.,.,TRBJ2-7,TRBV4-1,CASSQLPAIAAYEQYF,TGCGCCAGCAGCCAACTACCCGCGATAGCGGCCTACGAGCAGTACTTC
TRBD1,.,TRBJ2-5,TRBV6-6,CAISTGSETQYF,TGTGCCATCTCGACAGGGTCGGAGACCCAGTACTTC
TRBD1,.,TRBJ1-6,TRBV9,CASRVEGAGSPLHF,TGTGCCAGCCGAGTAGAGGGGGCGGGTTCACCCCTCCACTTT
TRBD1,.,TRBJ2-5,TRBV29-1,CSVGTGSWETQYF,TGCAGCGTGGGGACAGGGAGCTGGGAGACCCAGTACTTC
.,once,TRBJ2-3,TRBV30,CAWSAARGDTQYF,TGTGCCTGGAGTGCTGCCCGAGGGGATACGCAGTATTTT
TRBD2,.,TRBJ2-3,TRBV4-2,CASSQDHLAGDLTDTQYF,TGTGCCAGCAGCCAAGATCACCTAGCGGGGGACCTCACAGATACGCAGTATTTT
TRBD2,.,TRBJ2-3,TRBV5-1,CASSLGLAGGDTQYF,TGCGCCAGCAGCCTGGGACTAGCGGGGGGAGATACGCAGTATTTT
.,.,TRBJ2-3,TRBV7-9,CASSLLADTQYF,TGTGCCAGCAGCTTACTTGCAGATACGCAGTATTTT
.,once,TRBJ2-5,TRBV3-1/TRBV3-2,CASSRRDSPGTQYF,TGTGCCAGCAGCCGACGGGACTCCCCGGGGACCCAGTACTTC
.,.,TRBJ1-1,TRBV9,CASSPGGGTEAFF,TGTGCCAGCAGCCCGGGGGGGGGCACTGAAGCTTTCTTT
.,.,TRBJ2-7,TRBV9,CASSVEGSSSYEQYF,TGTGCCAGCAGCGTAGAGGGGTCAAGCTCCTACGAGCAGTACTTC
.,.,TRBJ2-5,TRBV5-4,CASSLDSFQETQYF,TGTGCCAGCAGCTTGGACAGTTTCCAAGAGACCCAGTACTTC
.,.,TRBJ1-5,TRBV2,CASSEGTPRNQPQHF,TGTGCCAGCAGTGAGGGGACACCTCGCAATCAGCCCCAGCATTTT
TRBD1,.,TRBJ2-3,TRBV7-9,CASSRRTGADTQYF,TGTGCCAGCAGCCGCAGGACAGGGGCCGATACGCAGTATTTT
.,.,TRBJ2-3,TRBV7-9,CASSLGRGTDTQYF,TGTGCCAGCAGCTTGGGCAGGGGTACAGATACGCAGTATTTT
.,.,TRBJ1-1,TRBV30,CAWRSQAHTEAFF,TGTGCCTGGAGAAGTCAGGCACACACTGAAGCTTTCTTT
.,.,TRBJ1-1,TRBV7-9,CASLEGSNTEAFF,TGTGCCAGTCTCGAGGGATCGAACACTGAAGCTTTCTTT
.,.,TRBJ1-1,TRBV6-2/TRBV6-3,CASSMTGGYTEAFF,TGTGCCAGCAGCATGACGGGGGGGTACACTGAAGCTTTCTTT
.,.,TRBJ2-7,TRBV4-1,CASSPGGISSYEQYF,TGCGCCAGCAGCCCTGGGGGGATTAGCTCCTACGAGCAGTACTTC
.,.,TRBJ2-5,TRBV7-2,CASSLARWEETQYF,TGTGCCAGCAGCTTAGCGCGGTGGGAGGAGACCCAGTACTTC
.,.,TRBJ2-2,TRBV9,CASSVEGGLYTGELFF,TGTGCCAGCAGCGTAGAAGGGGGTTTGTACACCGGGGAGCTGTTTTTT
.,.,TRBJ1-3,TRBV4-3,CASSSRGSGNTIYF,TGCGCCAGCAGCTCCAGGGGATCCGGAAACACCATATATTTT
TRBD2,.,TRBJ2-2,TRBV24-1,CATSDSGGPGELFF,TGTGCCACCAGTGATTCGGGGGGGCCCGGGGAGCTGTTTTTT
TRBD1,.,TRBJ2-2,TRBV19,CASSILQGQGGPGELFF,TGTGCCAGTAGTATTCTCCAAGGACAGGGAGGACCCGGGGAGCTGTTTTTT
.,.,TRBJ2-7,TRBV15,CATSRDGGTAAYEQYF,TGTGCCACCAGCAGAGATGGTGGGACTGCCGCCTACGAGCAGTACTTC
TRBD1,few,TRBJ2-2,TRBV9,CASSVGGDRGTGELFF,TGTGCCAGCAGCGTAGGGGGGGACAGGGGCACCGGGGAGCTGTTTTTT
.,.,TRBJ1-2,TRBV5-1,CASSYHYSGVDGYTF,TGCGCCAGCAGCTATCACTATTCGGGGGTGGATGGCTACACCTTC
.,many,TRBJ2-2,TRBV7-2,CAMGAWAGELFF,TGTGCCATGGGGGCTTGGGCCGGGGAGCTGTTTTTT
TRBD1,.,TRBJ2-4,TRBV6-4,CASSDGSGGNTLAKNIQYF,TGTGCCAGCAGTGACGGGTCAGGGGGAAACACCCTAGCCAAAAACATTCAGTACTTC
.,.,TRBJ2-1,TRBV28,CASSFGRRDNEQFF,TGTGCCAGCAGTTTTGGGAGGCGGGACAATGAGCAGTTCTTC
.,.,TRBJ2-7,TRBV6-5,CASSSHDRLGEQYF,TGTGCCAGCAGTTCCCATGACAGGTTAGGCGAGCAGTACTTC
.,.,TRBJ1-5,TRBV15,CATSRGAQPQHF,TGTGCCACCAGCAGAGGCGCTCAGCCCCAGCATTTT
.,.,TRBJ1-5,TRBV5-8,CASSLGTGKRRPQHF,TGTGCCAGCAGCTTGGGGACTGGTAAGCGGCGGCCCCAGCATTTT
TRBD1,.,TRBJ1-1,TRBV28,CASRDREDTEAFF,TGTGCCAGCAGAGACAGGGAGGACACTGAAGCTTTCTTT
.,.,TRBJ2-3,TRBV5-1,CASSLDGSSTDTQYF,TGCGCCAGCAGCTTGGATGGCAGTAGCACAGATACGCAGTATTTT
TRBD1,.,TRBJ1-2,TRBV28,CAASTGGGGYTF,TGTGCGGCCTCGACAGGGGGCGGTGGCTACACCTTC
.,.,TRBJ2-7,TRBV6-2/TRBV6-3,CASSQASYEQYF,TGTGCCAGCAGTCAGGCATCCTACGAGCAGTACTTC
.,.,TRBJ1-5,TRBV6-2/TRBV6-3,CASSSARHPPGDYSNQPQHF,TGTGCCAGCAGTTCCGCGAGGCACCCTCCCGGCGATTATAGCAATCAGCCCCAGCATTTT
TRBD2,once,TRBJ2-2,TRBV9,CASSVGGAGGPHTGELFF,TGTGCCAGCAGCGTAGGCGGCGCGGGGGGGCCACACACCGGGGAGCTGTTTTTT
TRBD2,.,TRBJ2-5,TRBV5-8,CASSFTSGAQETQYF,TGTGCCAGCAGCTTTACTAGCGGGGCCCAAGAGACCCAGTACTTC
TRBD1,few,TRBJ2-1,TRBV6-4,CASSPQGAYNEQFF,TGTGCCAGCAGCCCACAGGGGGCCTACAATGAGCAGTTCTTC
.,.,TRBJ1-4,TRBV15,CATTTGGTEKLFF,TGTGCCACCACCACGGGAGGTACCGAAAAACTGTTTTTT
TRBD2,.,TRBJ2-1,TRBV28,CASSFGTSGGYDNEQFF,TGTGCCAGCAGTTTCGGGACTAGCGGGGGGTACGACAATGAGCAGTTCTTC
.,once,TRBJ1-1,TRBV4-2,CASSAPSGGNTEAFF,TGTGCCAGCTCGGCCCCTTCGGGAGGGAACACTGAAGCTTTCTTT